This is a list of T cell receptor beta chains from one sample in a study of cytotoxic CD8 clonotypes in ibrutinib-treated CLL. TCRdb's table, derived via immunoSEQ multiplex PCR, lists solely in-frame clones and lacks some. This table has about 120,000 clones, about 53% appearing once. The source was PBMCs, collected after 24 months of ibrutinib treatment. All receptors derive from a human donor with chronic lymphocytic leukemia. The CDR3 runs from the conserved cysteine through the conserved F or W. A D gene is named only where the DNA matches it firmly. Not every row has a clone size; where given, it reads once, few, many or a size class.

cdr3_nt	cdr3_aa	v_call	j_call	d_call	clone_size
TGTGCCAGTAGTGGAAGAGGGAGCTCCACAGATACGCAGTATTTT	CASSGRGSSTDTQYF	TRBV19	TRBJ2-3	-	-
TGCGCCAGCAGCCAAGGCCCGAAGGGCATATGGGGCAATCAGCCCCAGCATTTT	CASSQGPKGIWGNQPQHF	TRBV4-1	TRBJ1-5	-	-
TGTGCCAGCAGTAAAACAGGATTGAACACTGAAGCTTTCTTT	CASSKTGLNTEAFF	TRBV6-6	TRBJ1-1	-	-
TGTGCCTCTCGGCAGGGGGCGCAAGCCGGGGAGCTGTTTTTT	CASRQGAQAGELFF	TRBV7-3	TRBJ2-2	TRBD1	few
TGTGCCAGTAGGTTCGGGCCCCTGCTGGGCGAGCAGTACTTC	CASRFGPLLGEQYF	TRBV19	TRBJ2-7	-	-
TGTGCCAGCACCCTGACTAGCGGGGGCACAGATACGCAGTATTTT	CASTLTSGGTDTQYF	TRBV9	TRBJ2-3	TRBD2	-
TGTGCCAGCCTCGGTAGGGGTGAGACTTTCTTT	CASLGRGETFF	TRBV2	TRBJ1-1	-	-
TGTGCCAGCAGCTTGGGACGGCGGGGAGGGGAGACCCAGTACTTC	CASSLGRRGGETQYF	TRBV5-6	TRBJ2-5	TRBD2	few
TGCGCCAGCAAGGGGCGGACAGGGGGGACAGATACGCAGTATTTT	CASKGRTGGTDTQYF	TRBV5-1	TRBJ2-3	TRBD1	-
TGCAGCTGCCCTGGGCGCGAGGGTGAAAAACTGTTTTTT	CSCPGREGEKLFF	TRBV29-1	TRBJ1-4	-	-
TGTGCCAGCTCGCTTCTCCGGGGGCAAGGCACTGAAGCTTTCTTT	CASSLLRGQGTEAFF	TRBV18	TRBJ1-1	-	-
TGTGCCAGCACCCTCACCCGACAGGAAGGCTACACCTTC	CASTLTRQEGYTF	TRBV6-6	TRBJ1-2	-	few
TGTGCCAGCACCCACGGAGGGGACTATGGCTACACCTTC	CASTHGGDYGYTF	TRBV6-5	TRBJ1-2	-	few
TGTGCCAGTAGTGTGGGAGCCCCCAGCAATCAGCCCCAGCATTTT	CASSVGAPSNQPQHF	TRBV19	TRBJ1-5	-	few
TGTGCCAGCACCCTTAAGGGACAGGGCTCCTCACCCCTCCACTTT	CASTLKGQGSSPLHF	TRBV6-6	TRBJ1-6	TRBD1	few
TGTGCCTGGAGTGAAGAGGGGCAGTTCTATGGCTACACCTTC	CAWSEEGQFYGYTF	TRBV30	TRBJ1-2	-	-
TGTGCCAGCTCACCAGTTTTAGTTGACCAGCCCCAGCATTTT	CASSPVLVDQPQHF	TRBV18	TRBJ1-5	-	-
TGTGCCAGCAGCCCCCAACAGGGTTACGAGCAGTACTTC	CASSPQQGYEQYF	TRBV7-3	TRBJ2-7	-	-
TGCGCCAGCAGCCAGGGGCAGGCTAAGGACTACGAGCAGTACTTC	CASSQGQAKDYEQYF	TRBV4-1	TRBJ2-7	-	-
TGTGCCAGCAGCCCCGAGGACGCCCAGTACTTC	CASSPEDAQYF	TRBV7-6	TRBJ2-5	-	-
TGTGCCAGCAGCCCAGGATCTTATGGCTACACCTTC	CASSPGSYGYTF	TRBV7-2	TRBJ1-2	-	-
TGTGCCAGCAGCAAGCGGACAGTCGGCTATGGCTACACCTTC	CASSKRTVGYGYTF	TRBV9	TRBJ1-2	-	-
TGTGCCTGGAGCCGGGATCTGAACACTGAAGCTTTCTTT	CAWSRDLNTEAFF	TRBV30	TRBJ1-1	-	-
TGTGCCAGCAGCTTATTACAGGGAAGGGCACCCCTCCACTTT	CASSLLQGRAPLHF	TRBV7-2	TRBJ1-6	-	-